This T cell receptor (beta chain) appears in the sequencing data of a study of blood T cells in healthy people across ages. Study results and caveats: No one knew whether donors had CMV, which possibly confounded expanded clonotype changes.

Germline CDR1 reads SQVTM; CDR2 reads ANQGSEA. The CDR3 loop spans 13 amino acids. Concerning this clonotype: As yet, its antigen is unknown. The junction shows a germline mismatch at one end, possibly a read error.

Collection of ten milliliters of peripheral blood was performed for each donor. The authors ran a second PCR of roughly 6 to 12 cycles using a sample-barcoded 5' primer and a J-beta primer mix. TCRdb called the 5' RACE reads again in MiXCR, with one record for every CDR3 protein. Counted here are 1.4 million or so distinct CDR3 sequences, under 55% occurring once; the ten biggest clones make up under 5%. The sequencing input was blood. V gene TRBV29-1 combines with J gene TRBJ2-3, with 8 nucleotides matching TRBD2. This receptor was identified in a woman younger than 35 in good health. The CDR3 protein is CSAPGLERDTQCF. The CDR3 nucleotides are TGCAGCGCCCCGGGACTAGAAAGAGATACGCAGTGTTTT.